Below are 21 T cell receptor beta chains sequenced from a single sample in a study of CD8 T cells in ankylosing spondylitis (dated by TCRdb to 2017 to 2019). Receptor amplification or capture employed 5' RACE. The instrument given in TCRdb is Illumina HiSeq 2500. The public reads were reprocessed in TCRdb via fastp at Q25 and MiXCR, keeping in-frame beta chains. Rows merge per CDR3 protein into single entries with the most common DNA and genes. The sample table shows 700,000 to 1,000,000 distinct CDR3 sequences, and 12% are seen once. About 0.5% of the sample goes to the ten largest clones. The investigation overall reported the following: Blood from ankylosing spondylitis patients appeared to be characterized by a TCR beta motif made up of several highly homologous amino acid variants.

Antigen specificity for these receptors is unknown. Sequencing input: blood, either unsorted or a sorted T cell fraction (not recorded which). The receptors derive from a male donor with ankylosing spondylitis.

This clonotype was counted ten times or more. This chain connects TRBV7-2 to TRBJ2-3; D possibly corresponds to TRBD2 (5 bases). This CDR3 spans 11 amino acids. The germline gives CDR1 SGHTA, CDR2 FQGNSA. V lost 6 bases and J 6 bases, leaving 7 bases between the germline ends. The CDR3 nucleotides are TGTGCCAGCAGATCGGGGGATACGCAGTATTTT. This gives the protein CASRSGDTQYF.

The chain couples TRBV7-2 to TRBJ1-5, with D possibly matching TRBD1 (6 bases). Trimming stripped 0 bases from V and 6 bases from J, with 18 bases between. This CDR3 is 17 amino acids long. Per germline, CDR1 SGHTA and CDR2 FQGNSA. The CDR3 DNA reads TGTGCCAGCAGCTTAGCGCGGGGGCAGGGGTTTCGTCAGCCCCAGCATTTT. Protein sequence: CASSLARGQGFRQPQHF.

This chain joins TRBV9 and TRBJ2-3; TRBD1 is a possible D gene (5 bases). The CDR3 loop spans 18 amino acids. The germline V gene has CDR1 SGDLS and CDR2 YYNGEE. Trimming took off 0 bases at V and 0 bases at J, with 17 bases between the two ends. The CDR3 sequence: CASSVGDSLSSSTDTQYF. DNA of the CDR3: TGTGCCAGCAGCGTAGGTGACAGCTTATCATCTAGCACAGATACGCAGTATTTT. Supplemented by reference TRBV9 and TRBJ2-3, the full variable domain reads DSGVTQTPKHLITATGQRVTLRCSPRSGDLSVYWYQQSLDQGLQFLIQYYNGEERAKGNILERFSAQQFPDLHSELNLSSLELGDSALYFCASSVGDSLSSSTDTQYFGPGTRLTVL.

The chain joins TRBV5-1 to TRBJ1-5; perhaps TRBD1 as D (6 bases). The germline gives CDR1 SGHRS, CDR2 YFSETQ. The CDR3 is 15 residues long. With 4 bases removed from V and 5 bases from J, the gap between germline ends came to 16 bases. The CDR3: CASSLGGAGDQPQHF. The CDR3 coding sequence is TGCGCCAGCAGCCTTGGGGGGGCCGGGGATCAGCCCCAGCATTTT.

The genes are TRBV10-3 and TRBJ1-6; no clear D gene. This CDR3 region has 13 residues. Germline assignment: CDR1 ENHRY and CDR2 SYGVKD. Trimming stripped 0 bases from V and 16 bases from J, with 13 bases between. Here the CDR3 DNA reads TGTGCCATCAGTGAGTCTAGGCAGGCCGGACTCCACTTT. The encoded protein is CAISESRQAGLHF.

This clonotype was seen a handful of times. V is TRBV4-2 and J is TRBJ2-1; TRBD2 matches at 11 bases. The germline gives CDR1 LGHNA, CDR2 YNFKEQ. After removal of 3 bases from V and 2 bases from J, the junction contained 3 bases not matched to a gene. This CDR3 contains 16 residues. CDR3 DNA: TGTGCCAGCAGCCAGATTAGCGGGGGGGCCTACAATGAGCAGTTCTTC. Translation: CASSQISGGAYNEQFF.

J is TRBJ1-5 and V is TRBV21-1; the DNA was not compared with TRBD1, the D call given in the table. TRBV21-1 is deemed a pseudogene. This CDR3 region has 17 residues. The CDR3 nucleotides are TGTGCCAGCAGCAAGTGGGACAAGGGCCTTCCCAATCAGCCCCAGCATTTT. It translates to CASSKWDKGLPNQPQHF.

The chain uses TRBV28 and TRBJ2-2; 9 bases map to TRBD2. CDR1 and CDR2 (germline): MDHEN, SYDVKM. Trimming at V came to 3 bases and at J to 5 bases, leaving 7 bases not matched to a gene. The CDR3 runs to 16 residues. The CDR3 protein is CASSLWLAGETGELFF. The CDR3 DNA sequence: TGTGCCAGCAGTTTGTGGTTAGCGGGAGAAACCGGGGAGCTGTTTTTT.

This sequence joins TRBV7-2 and TRBJ1-2; the D gene is possibly TRBD1 (6 bases). CDR3 length: 14 amino acids. The germline V and J ends were trimmed by 5 bases and 5 bases, with 15 bases remaining between them. Germline V gene lookup returns CDR1 SGHTA and CDR2 FQGNSA. The CDR3 DNA reads TGTGCCAGCAGCCTTCAGGGGTTTGGTTATGGCTACACCTTC. This translates into CASSLQGFGYGYTF.

This clonotype was counted only a few times. This chain joins TRBV7-9 and TRBJ2-1; D gene ambiguous. Trimming pared 4 bases from V and 10 bases from J, leaving 5 bases between. The CDR3 loop spans 10 amino acids. Looked up from germline, CDR1 is SEHNR and CDR2 is FQNEAQ (reference sequence). CDR3 loop: CASSYSEQFF. CDR3 nucleotides: TGTGCCAGCAGCTATAGCGAGCAGTTCTTC.

A few counts support this clonotype. V is TRBV12-3 or TRBV12-4 and J is TRBJ2-7; no clear D gene. The CDR3 is 15 residues long. Trimming took 3 bases from V and 2 from J, leaving 14 bases between them. Here the CDR3 DNA reads TGTGCCAGCAGTTTCGGTTCAGAGCACGCCTACGAGCAGTACTTC. It translates to CASSFGSEHAYEQYF.

The chain employs TRBV4-2 and TRBJ2-5; 14 bases fit TRBD2. With V trimmed by 4 bases and J by 2 bases, 6 bases remained unmatched. The germline CDR1 and CDR2 sequences are LGHNA and YNFKEQ. The CDR3 runs 17 residues. DNA for the CDR3: TGTGCCAGCAGCCCTGGGACTAGCGGGGGACCTCAAGAGACCCAGTACTTC. Its translation is CASSPGTSGGPQETQYF.

The chain links TRBV6-1 to TRBJ1-2; tentatively, D is TRBD1 (5 bases). Trimming left V 5 bases short and J 0 bases short, with 16 bases between. The CDR3 is 16 residues long. Germline assignment: CDR1 MNHNS and CDR2 SASEGT. As DNA, the CDR3 is TGTGCCAGCAGTAGACTAGGGACGGAGACTAACTATGGCTACACCTTC. Protein product: CASSRLGTETNYGYTF.

V gene TRBV5-4 combines with J gene TRBJ2-7; maybe TRBD2 (5 bases). This CDR3 is built from 13 residues. With 5 bases removed from V and 3 bases from J, the gap between germline ends came to 12 bases. Per germline, CDR1 SGHNT and CDR2 YYREEE (reference sequence). The CDR3 is CASRSLGSYEQYF. The CDR3 DNA follows: TGTGCCAGCAGATCTCTAGGGAGCTACGAGCAGTACTTC.

In this sample, this clonotype turned up many times. The chain couples TRBV7-2 to TRBJ2-3; D gene unclear. Trimming took off 6 bases at V and 2 bases at J, with 15 bases between the two ends. The CDR3 spans 15 residues. The germline gives CDR1 SGHTA, CDR2 FQGNSA. The CDR3 loop is CASSRLNLPTDTQYF. As DNA, the CDR3 is TGTGCCAGCAGTAGACTTAACCTCCCCACAGATACGCAGTATTTT.

J is TRBJ2-1 and V is TRBV7-2; D call uncertain. Germline assignment: CDR1 SGHTA and CDR2 FQGNSA. The V end was cut by 5 bases, the J end by 8 bases, with 10 bases between. The CDR3 length is 12 residues. CDR3: CASSPTWDEQFF. The CDR3 DNA follows: TGTGCCAGCAGCCCAACGTGGGATGAGCAGTTCTTC.

Concerning this clonotype: A much bigger clone sits one base away, suggesting this may be a read error. The chain combines TRBV6-1 with TRBJ2-3; 10 nucleotides agree with TRBD1. The length of the CDR3 is 14 residues. J was trimmed by 5 bases and V by 5 bases; bases with no gene match: 4. Looked up from germline, CDR1 is MNHNS and CDR2 is SASEGT. The DNA of the CDR3 is TGTGCCAGCAGTAGACAGGGGGCGATAGATACGCAGTATTTT. Amino acids: CASSRQGAIDTQYF.

This rearrangement joins TRBV6-2 or TRBV6-3 to TRBJ2-6; D possibly matches TRBD1 or TRBD2 (7 bases each). V was trimmed by 4 bases and J by 2 bases, leaving 15 bases between them. CDR1 MNHEY and CDR2 SVGEGT come from the germline V gene. CDR3 length: 17 residues. The chain's CDR3 is CASSSQQGRAGANVLTF. DNA for the CDR3: TGTGCCAGCAGTTCCCAACAGGGGAGGGCTGGGGCCAACGTCCTGACTTTC.

The chain has TRBV29-1 and TRBJ1-4, with D maybe TRBD1 (5 bases). CDR1 and CDR2 from the germline V gene are SQVTM and ANQGSEA. The ends were cut back, 2 bases at V and 8 bases at J, with 9 bases in the middle. This CDR3 has 12 amino acids. DNA of the CDR3: TGCAGCGTTGAATACGGGGGAGAAAAACTGTTTTTT. Translation: CSVEYGGEKLFF.

The V call is TRBV19, the J call TRBJ2-7; the match to TRBD1 covers 7 bases. The CDR3 spans 14 residues. Germline CDR1 LNHDA, CDR2 SQIVND (reference sequence). V was clipped by 6 bases and J by 7 bases; unmatched bases: 12. The CDR3 reads CASSFGTATKEQYF. The CDR3, as DNA: TGTGCCAGTAGCTTCGGGACAGCGACTAAGGAGCAGTACTTC.

V and J are TRBV6-4 and TRBJ2-1, with TRBD1 matching 9 bases. CDR3 length: 15 amino acids. CDR1 is MRHNA and CDR2 is SNTAGT in the germline V gene. Unmatched junction bases numbered 6, after V lost 3 bases and J lost 6 bases. The CDR3 loop is CASSEWTGATNEQFF. The CDR3 coding sequence is TGTGCCAGCAGTGAATGGACAGGGGCCACCAATGAGCAGTTCTTC.